This TCR beta chain came from a study of T cells in Graves' hyperthyroidism and ophthalmopathy. In its sample, this clonotype was seen a few times. The antigen remains undetermined. The CDR3 consists of 19 residues. Germline CDR1 SGHRS, CDR2 YFSETQ. V was cut by 3 bases and J by 1 base, with 25 bases left in between. There were TCR beta CDR3 regions amplified from RNA transcripts. A set of HTBI primers served as the primers for a first-round RT-PCR of the TCR CDR3. MiXCR, applied by TCRdb to the multiplex PCR reads, yields one record per CDR3 protein. In the table there are 340,000 or so distinct CDR3 sequences, 15% to 20% of which are singletons. Study results and caveats: In the analysis, a 13 V-J model separated ophthalmopathy from stable hyperthyroidism.

The TCR comes from a woman in her forties or fifties with Graves' hyperthyroidism. V usage is TRBV5-1 and J usage is TRBJ1-1; a possible D gene is TRBD1 (5 bases). Sample: blood. The CDR3 loop is CASSWYSSSLGLRNTEAFF. CDR3 nucleotides: TGCGCCAGCAGCTGGTACAGCAGCAGCTTGGGACTGAGGAACACTGAAGCTTTCTTT.